The next 27 T cell receptor beta chains were all read from a single sample in a study of beta chain features in type 1 diabetes listed by TCRdb under 2018. Libraries were made using the immunoSEQ multiplex PCR assay. All of the isolated RNA was reverse transcribed with the High Capacity cDNA Reverse Transcription Kit, so expressed TCRB transcripts were sequenced. The clones in this table, taken by TCRdb from immuneACCESS, are in-frame only. Not every clone is retained; where verified, under half of the shortfall comes from an unresolved V gene, and the cause of the rest is unknown. For this sample there are around 250,000 clones; around 20% appear just once. 0.028% of the sample comes from the top ten. These TCRs' antigens remain unknown. What the authors observed across the whole study: A moderate but significant shortening of TCRB CDR3 length was observed in type 1 diabetes patients in all four CD4+ subsets.

Material: naive CD4+ T cells from blood. Taken with the paper, the label for cell subset or site translates to: true naive CD4+ T cells. Source of these receptors: a woman aged 40 to 49 with type 1 diabetes.

V usage is TRBV28 and J usage is TRBJ2-3; TRBD2 aligns across 8 bases. The germline V gene encodes CDR1 MDHEN and CDR2 SYDVKM. The CDR3 has 12 residues. Trimming took 6 bases from V and 5 from J; bases not matched to a gene: 1. The CDR3 nucleotides are TGTGCCAGCAGCCTAGCGGGAGATACGCAGTATTTT. It codes for CASSLAGDTQYF.

The rearrangement joins TRBV7-9 to TRBJ2-5; 9 bases align to TRBD1. The germline V gene has CDR1 SEHNR and CDR2 FQNEAQ (reference sequence). V shed 5 bases, J shed 5 bases, and the junction held 6 bases outside the gene matches. This CDR3 region has 14 residues. CDR3 sequence: CASSDTDRGETQYF. The CDR3 DNA reads TGTGCCAGCAGCGATACCGACAGGGGGGAGACCCAGTACTTC.

This clone turned up a few times. The chain is built from TRBV29-1 and TRBJ2-2; 12 nucleotides agree with TRBD1. Germline values: CDR1 SQVTM, CDR2 ANQGSEA. This CDR3 region has 13 residues. Germline trimming cut 4 bases from V and 7 bases from J; bases unmatched to any gene: 1. CDR3 sequence (DNA): TGCAGCGTTGGGGACAGGGGGCTCGGGGAGCTGTTTTTT. It codes for CSVGDRGLGELFF.

This chain uses TRBV7-8 with TRBJ1-2; D unresolved. Germline CDR1 and CDR2: SGHVS and FQNEAQ. V lost 1 base to trimming and J lost 7 bases, with 7 bases between them. CDR3 length equals 12 residues. DNA of the CDR3: TGTGCCAGCAGCTTAGGAGAGGGTGGCTACACCTTC. It is translated as CASSLGEGGYTF.

Only a few counts were recorded for this clone. This chain uses TRBV18 with TRBJ2-1; 14 bases agree with TRBD2. This CDR3 has 17 amino acids. Germline V gene lookup returns CDR1 KGHSH and CDR2 LQKENI. After removal of 3 bases from V and 9 bases from J, the junction contained 10 bases not matched to a gene. The CDR3 bases are TGTGCCAGCTCACCTATCTCGACTAGCGGGGGGGACAGTGAGCAGTTCTTC. Protein: CASSPISTSGGDSEQFF.

This clone was observed a handful of times. This rearrangement joins TRBV10-3 to TRBJ2-7; weak D call: TRBD1 (6 bases). Trimming took 7 bases from V and 0 from J, leaving 13 bases between them. The CDR3 covers 14 residues. Germline loops: CDR1 ENHRY, CDR2 SYGVKD. DNA of the CDR3: TGTGCCATCACCGATCAGGGGTACTCCTACGAGCAGTACTTC. This gives the protein CAITDQGYSYEQYF.

The chain couples TRBV2 to TRBJ1-2, with D perhaps matching TRBD1 (6 bases). CDR1 SNHLY and CDR2 FYNNEI come from the germline V gene. Trimming removed 2 bases at V and 5 bases at J, with 15 bases between. This CDR3 contains 15 residues. The CDR3, as DNA: TGTGCCAGCAGTGAACGATCACAGGGTTGGTATGGCTACACCTTC. Protein product: CASSERSQGWYGYTF.

This sequence joins TRBV5-6 and TRBJ2-5, with D maybe TRBD1 (6 bases). V was shortened by 4 bases and J by 1 base, with 8 bases between the two germline ends. Germline V gene sequence: CDR1 SGHDT, CDR2 YYEEEE. The CDR3 is 13 residues long. The CDR3 reads CASSRDTQETQYF. CDR3 sequence (DNA): TGTGCCAGCAGCCGGGACACCCAAGAGACCCAGTACTTC.

This chain uses TRBV28 with TRBJ2-2, with 11 bases fitting TRBD1. V gave up 8 bases and J gave up 7 bases; unmatched junction bases: 9. Germline V gene sequence: CDR1 MDHEN, CDR2 SYDVKM. The CDR3 spans 15 residues. The CDR3 loop reads CASAPGTGGVGELFF. In DNA form, the CDR3 reads TGTGCCAGCGCACCCGGGACAGGGGGGGTCGGGGAGCTGTTTTTT.

This clone has only a few counts. This rearrangement joins TRBV18 to TRBJ2-5; 7 nucleotides line up with TRBD1. The length of the CDR3 is 14 residues. V was pared by 2 bases and J by 7 bases, with 7 bases of the junction left unmatched. Germline loops: CDR1 KGHSH, CDR2 LQKENI. CDR3 DNA: TGTGCCAGCTCACCAGGACAGGATATGCGGACCCAGTACTTC. This encodes CASSPGQDMRTQYF.

The rearrangement links TRBV29-1 to TRBJ2-4; weak D call: TRBD2 (6 bases). Deletions cut 4 bases from V and 4 bases from J, with 17 bases between. Germline CDR1 SQVTM, CDR2 ANQGSEA. The CDR3 extends over 15 amino acids. CDR3 sequence: CSVVAPGEYKNIQYF. CDR3 sequence (DNA): TGCAGCGTTGTGGCCCCGGGGGAATATAAAAACATTCAGTACTTC.

V is TRBV19 and J is TRBJ2-7, with TRBD1 matching 7 bases. CDR3 size: 13 residues. Germline CDR1 and CDR2: LNHDA and SQIVND (reference sequence). J gave up 3 bases and V 6 bases, and 5 bases lay outside the gene matches. CDR3 in DNA: TGTGCCAGTAGCTGGGACAGCGGCTACGAGCAGTACTTC. Its protein is CASSWDSGYEQYF. Full variable domain (rest looked up from reference TRBV19 and TRBJ2-7): DGGITQSPKYLFRKEGQNVTLSCEQNLNHDAMYWYRQDPGQGLRLIYYSQIVNDFQKGDIAEGYSVSREKKESFPLTVTSAQKNPTAFYLCASSWDSGYEQYFGPGTRLTVT.

This rearrangement joins TRBV18 to TRBJ1-2; D is undetermined. Trimming removed 1 base at V and 8 bases at J, with 11 bases between. The germline CDR1 and CDR2 sequences are KGHSH and LQKENI. CDR3 length equals 13 residues. The CDR3 protein is CASSPREGDGYTF. CDR3 bases: TGTGCCAGCTCACCACGGGAGGGAGACGGCTACACCTTC.

V usage is TRBV29-1 and J usage is TRBJ1-4; D may be TRBD1 (6 bases). Deletions cut 5 bases from V and 5 bases from J, with 15 bases between. The CDR3 runs to 14 residues. Germline CDR1 SQVTM, CDR2 ANQGSEA. In DNA, the CDR3 is TGCAGCGTTTCCCATACAGGGCTAAATGAAAAACTGTTTTTT. This translates into CSVSHTGLNEKLFF.

The V call is TRBV19, the J call TRBJ2-3; D possibly corresponds to TRBD1 (6 bases). The CDR3 is 15 amino acids. CDR1 is LNHDA and CDR2 is SQIVND in the germline V gene (reference sequence). Trimming shortened V by 6 bases and J by 5 bases, and 18 bases separated the two germline ends. In DNA form, the CDR3 reads TGTGCCAGTAGCACTGGACAGTTCCAGGGAGATACGCAGTATTTT. This gives the protein CASSTGQFQGDTQYF.

In its sample, this clone was seen a few times. This chain uses TRBV29-1 with TRBJ2-1, with D uncertain. Germline V gene sequence: CDR1 SQVTM, CDR2 ANQGSEA. This CDR3 contains 11 residues. Deletions cut 4 bases from V and 9 bases from J, with 10 bases between. CDR3 loop: CSVAPQAEQFF. CDR3 bases: TGCAGCGTTGCCCCCCAAGCTGAGCAGTTCTTC.

This clone was seen only a few times. V gene TRBV10-3 combines with J gene TRBJ1-2; TRBD1 is a possible D gene (6 bases). Germline V gene data show CDR1 as ENHRY and CDR2 as SYGVKD. The CDR3 extends over 14 amino acids. Trimming removed 6 bases from V and 2 bases from J, with 13 bases in between. CDR3 sequence reads: CAIRGTQLNYGYTF. The CDR3 DNA reads TGTGCCATCAGGGGGACACAGCTCAACTATGGCTACACCTTC.

This sequence joins TRBV27 and TRBJ2-5, with 11 bases aligning to TRBD1. There are 13 residues in the CDR3. Germline CDR1 MNHEY, CDR2 SMNVEV (reference sequence). V was pared by 6 bases and J by 8 bases, with 5 bases of the junction left unmatched. The CDR3 region has the DNA TGTGCCAGCAGGACGGGACAGGGGGGAACCCAGTACTTC. This translates into CASRTGQGGTQYF.

V gene TRBV30 combines with J gene TRBJ2-6; D ambiguous. CDR1 and CDR2 (germline): GTSNPN, SVGIG (reference sequence). V was shortened by 4 bases and J by 3 bases, with 4 bases between the two germline ends. This CDR3 region has 12 residues. The CDR3 loop reads CAWTHGANVLTF. The CDR3 DNA sequence: TGTGCCTGGACACATGGGGCCAACGTCCTGACTTTC.

This sequence joins TRBV7-9 and TRBJ1-2; D remains ambiguous. Germline values: CDR1 SEHNR, CDR2 FQNEAQ (reference sequence). CDR3 length: 15 amino acids. The V end was cut by 0 bases, the J end by 2 bases, with 10 bases between. The CDR3 region is CASSLATPLNYGYTF. CDR3 nucleotide sequence: TGTGCCAGCAGCTTAGCGACACCACTCAACTATGGCTACACCTTC.

This sequence joins TRBV5-8 and TRBJ2-3; perhaps TRBD2 as D (5 bases). Germline V gives CDR1 SGHTS, CDR2 YDEGEE. CDR3 length equals 13 residues. V was pared by 0 bases and J by 4 bases, with 6 bases between. DNA of the CDR3: TGTGCCAGCAGCTTGGTCGGGGCAGATACGCAGTATTTT. This encodes CASSLVGADTQYF.

The chain uses TRBV10-3 and TRBJ2-7, with D possibly matching TRBD1 (6 bases). Per the germline V gene, CDR1 is ENHRY and CDR2 is SYGVKD. With 0 bases removed from V and 0 bases from J, the gap between germline ends came to 9 bases. CDR3 size: 15 residues. The CDR3 nucleotides read TGTGCCATCAGTGAGTCGAGGGGGATCTCCTACGAGCAGTACTTC. Its translation: CAISESRGISYEQYF.

This clone has only a few counts. The rearrangement links TRBV6-6 to TRBJ1-2, with a weak D call TRBD1 (6 bases). V was trimmed by 6 bases and J by 0 bases, leaving 17 bases between them. Looked up from germline, CDR1 is MNHNY and CDR2 is SVGAGI (reference sequence). The CDR3 loop spans 16 amino acids. CDR3 amino acids: CASSHQRDTPNYGYTF. CDR3 sequence (DNA): TGTGCCAGCAGCCATCAGAGGGACACTCCTAACTATGGCTACACCTTC.

This clone appeared a few times. This chain links TRBV7-2 with TRBJ2-3; D is possibly TRBD2 (5 bases). Germline V gene lookup returns CDR1 SGHTA and CDR2 FQGNSA. Trimming took 1 base from V and 0 from J, leaving 8 bases between them. The CDR3 contains 15 residues. CDR3 residues: CASSLERMSTDTQYF. The CDR3 region has the DNA TGTGCCAGCAGCTTAGAGCGGATGAGCACAGATACGCAGTATTTT. The variable domain in full, completed from reference TRBV7-2 and TRBJ2-3, reads GAGVSQSPSNKVTEKGKDVELRCDPISGHTALYWYRQSLGQGLEFLIYFQGNSAPDKSGLPSDRFSAERTGGSVSTLTIQRTQQEDSAVYLCASSLERMSTDTQYFGPGTRLTVL.

V gene TRBV9 combines with J gene TRBJ2-5; a possible D gene is TRBD2 (7 bases). V gave up 4 bases and J gave up 7 bases, with 23 bases separating them. From germline, CDR1 is SGDLS and CDR2 YYNGEE. This CDR3 has 16 residues. The CDR3 protein is CASSPYRGAPGGTQYF. For the CDR3, the DNA is TGTGCCAGCAGCCCCTACCGGGGGGCCCCCGGCGGGACCCAGTACTTC.

This clone has a handful of counts. The J gene is TRBJ2-5, the V gene TRBV4-1, with 7 bases lining up with TRBD2. TRBJ2-7 matches the DNA end more closely, so the J call is doubtful. The CDR3 has 16 amino acids. CDR1 and CDR2 from the germline V gene are MGHRA and YSYEKL. As DNA, the CDR3 is TGCGCCAGCAGCCAAGGGATGGCGGGAGTTCCTTACGAGCAGTACTTC. This gives the protein CASSQGMAGVPYEQYF.

This clone appeared a few times. The chain couples TRBV7-9 to TRBJ2-1, with D possibly being TRBD1 (5 bases). Germline lookup yields CDR1 SEHNR and CDR2 FQNEAQ (reference sequence). The CDR3 is made up of 15 amino acids. V was shortened by 7 bases and J by 0 bases, with 13 bases between the two germline ends. The CDR3 DNA reads as TGTGCCAGCACCCTGGGGCAAAGCTCCTACAATGAGCAGTTCTTC. The encoded protein is CASTLGQSSYNEQFF.